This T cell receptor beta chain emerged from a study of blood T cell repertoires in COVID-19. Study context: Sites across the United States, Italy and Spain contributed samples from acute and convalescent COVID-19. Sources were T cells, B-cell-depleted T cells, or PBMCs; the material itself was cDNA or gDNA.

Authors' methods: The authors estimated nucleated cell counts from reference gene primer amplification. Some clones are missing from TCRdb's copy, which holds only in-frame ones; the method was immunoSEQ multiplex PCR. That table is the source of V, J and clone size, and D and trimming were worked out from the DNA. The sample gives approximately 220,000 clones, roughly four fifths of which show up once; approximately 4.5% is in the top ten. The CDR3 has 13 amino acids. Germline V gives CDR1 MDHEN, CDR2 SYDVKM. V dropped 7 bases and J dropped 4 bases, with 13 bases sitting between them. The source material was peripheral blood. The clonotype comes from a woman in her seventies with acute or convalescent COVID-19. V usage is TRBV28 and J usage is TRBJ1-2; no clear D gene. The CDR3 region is CASTLTGFYGYTF. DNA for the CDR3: TGTGCCAGCACCTTAACGGGGTTCTATGGCTACACCTTC.